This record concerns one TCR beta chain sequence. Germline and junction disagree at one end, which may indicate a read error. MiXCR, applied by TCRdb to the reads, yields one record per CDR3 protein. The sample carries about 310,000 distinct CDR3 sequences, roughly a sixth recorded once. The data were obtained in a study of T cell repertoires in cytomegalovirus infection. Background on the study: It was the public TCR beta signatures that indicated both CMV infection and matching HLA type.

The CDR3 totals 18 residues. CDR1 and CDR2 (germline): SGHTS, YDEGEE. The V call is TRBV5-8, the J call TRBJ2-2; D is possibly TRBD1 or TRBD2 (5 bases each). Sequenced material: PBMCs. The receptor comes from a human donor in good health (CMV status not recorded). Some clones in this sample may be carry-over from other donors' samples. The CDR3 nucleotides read TGTGCCAGAAGCTTGGGGGACGGAGGATCGGGGAACCACGGGGAGCTGTTTTTT. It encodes CARSLGDGGSGNHGELFF.